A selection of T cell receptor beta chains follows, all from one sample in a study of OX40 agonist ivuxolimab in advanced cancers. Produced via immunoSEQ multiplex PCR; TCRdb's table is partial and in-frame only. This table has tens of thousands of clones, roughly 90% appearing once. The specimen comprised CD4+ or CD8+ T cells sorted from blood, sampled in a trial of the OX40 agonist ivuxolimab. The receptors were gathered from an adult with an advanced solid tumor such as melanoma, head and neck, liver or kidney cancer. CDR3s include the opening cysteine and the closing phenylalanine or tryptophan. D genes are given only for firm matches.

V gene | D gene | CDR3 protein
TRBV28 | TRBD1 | CASSLETGGGGANVLTF
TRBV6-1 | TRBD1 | CASSERGLGAEQYF
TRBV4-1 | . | CASSQDIWSRGNTEAFF
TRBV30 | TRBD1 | CAWTIGWSRGDTEAFF
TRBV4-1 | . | CASSQVGVGTQETQYF
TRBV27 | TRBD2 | CASRGRAGTDTQYF
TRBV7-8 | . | CASSLDLGYGYTF
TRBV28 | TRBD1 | CASRVQGQGGGYTF
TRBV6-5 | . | CASSSPSGREKLFF
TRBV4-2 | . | CASSHTTAPSSYNEQFF
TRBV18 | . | CASSPRQAHQETQYF
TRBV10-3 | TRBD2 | CAASRGVSAKNIQYF
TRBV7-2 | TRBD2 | CASNLSGGPLGQFF
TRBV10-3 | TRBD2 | CAMARREGRGRNEQFF
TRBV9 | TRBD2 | CASSATSGSYNEQFF
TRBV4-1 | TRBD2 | CASSQVFSGNSYNEQFF
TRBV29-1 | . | CSVLRPGNEQYF
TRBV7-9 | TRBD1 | CANDRGRDNEQFF
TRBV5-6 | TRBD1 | CASSSGPGTGSDYGYTF
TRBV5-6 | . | CASGSRGGATNNYGYTF
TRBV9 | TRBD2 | CASSGTLAGGETQYF
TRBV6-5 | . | CASSSLGQEDQPQHF
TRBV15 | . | CATSRVTVGTQYF